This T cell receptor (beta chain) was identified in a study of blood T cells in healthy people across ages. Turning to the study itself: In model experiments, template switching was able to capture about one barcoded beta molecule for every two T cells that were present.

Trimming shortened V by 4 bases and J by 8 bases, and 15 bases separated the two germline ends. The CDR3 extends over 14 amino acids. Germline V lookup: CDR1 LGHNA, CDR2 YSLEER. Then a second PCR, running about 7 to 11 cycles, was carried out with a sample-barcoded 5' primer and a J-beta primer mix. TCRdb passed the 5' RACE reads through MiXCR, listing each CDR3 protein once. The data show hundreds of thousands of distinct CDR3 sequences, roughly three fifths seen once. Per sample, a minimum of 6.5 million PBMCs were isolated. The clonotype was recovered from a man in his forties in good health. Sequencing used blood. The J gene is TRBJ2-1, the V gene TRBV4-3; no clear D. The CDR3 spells CASSLSLLGDEQFF. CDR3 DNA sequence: TGCGCCAGCAGCCTAAGTCTTCTGGGTGATGAGCAGTTCTTC.